The 5 T cell receptor beta chains below were found in one sample sequenced in a study of blood T cell repertoires in COVID-19. Repertoires were generated with immunoSEQ multiplex PCR, while TCRdb's copy carries only in-frame clones and drops some. This sample yields about 87,000 clones, of which around four fifths are seen a single time; roughly 2.1% belongs to the top ten. Sequenced material: peripheral blood. The receptors here all came from a woman in her 70s with acute or convalescent COVID-19.

The CDR3 region is CASSEEGRGWVEGYTF. CDR3 bases: TGTGCCAGCAGTGAAGAAGGCAGGGGATGGGTCGAAGGCTACACCTTC. This chain links TRBV6-1 with TRBJ1-2, with D possibly TRBD1 on 6 matching bases. Between the trimmed V and J ends, which lost 1 base and 8 bases, there was a span of 20 bases. The CDR3 runs to 16 residues. The germline V gene has CDR1 MNHNS and CDR2 SASEGT.

This chain uses TRBV4-1 with TRBJ1-5, with D hard to call. The CDR3 spans 16 residues. V was cut by 4 bases and J by 0 bases, with 13 bases left in between. Germline lookup yields CDR1 MGHRA and CDR2 YSYEKL. CDR3 sequence reads: CASSPWAVDSNQPQHF. The CDR3 DNA follows: TGCGCCAGCAGCCCCTGGGCTGTAGATAGCAATCAGCCCCAGCATTTT.

This clone was observed a handful of times. This chain uses TRBV11-3 with TRBJ1-1, with D tentatively TRBD1 (5 bases). The CDR3 loop spans 13 amino acids. CDR1 and CDR2 (germline): SGHNT, YENEEA. With 1 base removed from V and 10 bases from J, the gap between germline ends came to 13 bases. CDR3 coding DNA: TGTGCCAGCAGCTTAGTTCCGGGACTGGGAGCTTTCTTT. The encoded protein is CASSLVPGLGAFF.

The rearrangement uses TRBV5-5 and TRBJ1-2, with D possibly matching TRBD1 (6 bases). The CDR3 loop spans 13 amino acids. Germline lookup yields CDR1 SGHKS and CDR2 YYEKEE (reference sequence). Trimming took off 5 bases at V and 4 bases at J, with 12 bases between the two ends. The CDR3 spells CASRLVGGYGYTF. For the CDR3, the DNA is TGTGCCAGCAGATTAGTAGGGGGCTATGGCTACACCTTC.

This clone was found a few times. The V call is TRBV19, the J call TRBJ1-2, with D perhaps TRBD1 (5 bases). The CDR3 totals 13 residues. CDR1 is LNHDA, CDR2 SQIVND, per germline (reference sequence). V lost 5 bases to trimming and J lost 2 bases, with 9 bases between them. The CDR3 here is CASSPDKNYGYTF. The DNA for the CDR3 is TGTGCCAGTAGTCCGGACAAGAACTATGGCTACACCTTC.